This entry features one T cell receptor (beta chain) sequence. This CDR3 region has 14 residues. Trimming cost V 8 bases and J 0 bases; bases outside gene matches: 2. Per the germline V gene, CDR1 is MNHEY and CDR2 is SVGAGI. As originally analysed: Nucleated cell number was recorded as an estimate derived from reference gene primer amplification. This table comes from immunoSEQ multiplex PCR, and its TCRdb copy is limited to in-frame clones, with some not included. Clonal size and the V and J genes are those of that table, whereas D and trimming came from the DNA. The sample carries under 200,000 clones, about 83% recorded once. This entry is derived from a study of blood T cell repertoires in COVID-19. Study information: The United States, Italy and Spain were the sources of the acute and convalescent COVID-19 samples. The cDNA or gDNA used as material had been derived from T cells, B-cell-depleted T cells, or PBMCs.

This sequence joins TRBV6-5 and TRBJ2-1; TRBD2 agrees at 9 bases. The sequence was obtained from an elderly woman with acute or convalescent COVID-19. Material for sequencing was peripheral blood. In DNA, the CDR3 is TGTGCCAGCGGGCGGGGGGGCTCCTACAATGAGCAGTTCTTC. Translation gives CASGRGGSYNEQFF.